This T cell receptor (beta chain) is drawn from a study of technical replicates of blood from a few donors. The assay was immunoSEQ multiplex PCR, and TCRdb's table has in-frame clones only and misses some. The sample lists about 63,000 clones, about 87% seen once, with approximately 5% in the top ten. CDR3 size: 14 residues. Trimming removed 6 bases from V and 0 bases from J; junction bases left unmatched: 8. Looked up from germline, CDR1 is SQVTM and CDR2 is ANQGSEA. This chain links TRBV29-1 with TRBJ2-7; 7 bases are shared with TRBD1. The sample was PBMCs. The sequence derives from a human donor in good health. Some clones in this sample may be carry-over from other donors' samples. The CDR3 DNA reads TGCAGCGTAAAAGGGGGACAGAGCTCCTACGAGCAGTACTTC. This codes for CSVKGGQSSYEQYF.